This TCR beta chain appears in the sequencing data of a study of blood T cell repertoires in COVID-19. Original processing methods: Amplification with reference gene primers provided the estimates of nucleated cell counts. Libraries were prepared by immunoSEQ multiplex PCR; TCRdb keeps only in-frame clonotypes and omits some of them. That table gives V, J and clone size, and the DNA gave D and trimming. This table holds 150,000 to 200,000 clones, 76% found once. CDR1 and CDR2 (germline): KGHSH, LQKENI. This CDR3 has 12 residues. With 6 bases removed from V and 0 bases from J, the gap between germline ends came to 5 bases.

The TCR was taken from a woman in her 50s with active or convalescent COVID-19. Sequencing was carried out using peripheral blood. The chain combines TRBV18 with TRBJ1-1, with D hard to call. CDR3 amino acids: CASSQLNTEAFF. The DNA of the CDR3 is TGTGCCAGCTCCCAGTTGAACACTGAAGCTTTCTTT. Full variable domain (remainder filled in from reference TRBV18 and TRBJ1-1): NAGVMQNPRHLVRRRGQEARLRCSPMKGHSHVYWYRQLPEEGLKFMVYLQKENIIDESGMPKERFSAEFPKEGPSILRIQQVVRGDSAAYFCASSQLNTEAFFGQGTRLTVV.